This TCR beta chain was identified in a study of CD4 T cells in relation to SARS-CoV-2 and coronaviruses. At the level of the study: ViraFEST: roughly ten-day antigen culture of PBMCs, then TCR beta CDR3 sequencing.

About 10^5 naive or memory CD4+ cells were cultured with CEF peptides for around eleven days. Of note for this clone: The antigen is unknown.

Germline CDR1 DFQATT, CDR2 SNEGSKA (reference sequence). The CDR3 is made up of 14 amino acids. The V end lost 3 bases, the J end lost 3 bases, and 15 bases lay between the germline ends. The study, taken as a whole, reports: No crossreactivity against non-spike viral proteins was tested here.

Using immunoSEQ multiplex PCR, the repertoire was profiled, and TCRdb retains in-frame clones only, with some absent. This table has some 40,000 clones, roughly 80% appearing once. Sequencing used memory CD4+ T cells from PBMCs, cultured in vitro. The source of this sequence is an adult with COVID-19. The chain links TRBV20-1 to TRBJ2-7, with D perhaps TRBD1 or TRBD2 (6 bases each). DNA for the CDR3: TGCAGTGCTAGTACTAGCTCCAGGGGCTACGAGCAGTACTTC. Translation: CSASTSSRGYEQYF.